The source of this T cell receptor (beta chain) is a study of tumor-infiltrating lymphocytes in primary liver carcinoma. Study context: Tumors measured roughly 4 to 11 cm and were stage T1-T3 N0M0.

The CDR3 loop spans 13 amino acids. Germline-derived CDR1 and CDR2 are SGHAT and FQNNGV. V was shortened by 0 bases and J by 6 bases, with 9 bases between the two germline ends. With a constant-region primer, TCR beta cDNA was made from 400 to 550 ng of total RNA. Researchers made the TCR beta libraries by running three nested multiplex PCR rounds with slightly modified ARM-PCR. Use of TRBV1-TRBV30 forward primers with a C-beta reverse primer characterized the first two PCR rounds, which lasted nine to eleven cycles each. One entry per CDR3 protein, called by TCRdb with MiXCR from the multiplex PCR reads. Of about 180,000 distinct CDR3 sequences listed, approximately 60% are singletons. Unsorted whole blood yielded the blood RNA, and germline DNA was also extracted. Turning to this clonotype: This likely comes from a read error, as the CDR3 has no conserved phenylalanine or tryptophan at its end.

The gene calls are TRBV11-2 and TRBJ2-7; no firm D call. The sequencing input was peripheral blood. The receptor's source is a man aged 35 to 55 with primary liver carcinoma and hepatitis B virus infection. CDR3 residues: CASSLDPSCEQYS. CDR3 in DNA: TGTGCCAGCAGCTTAGATCCGAGTTGCGAGCAGTACTCC.